The rows below give T cell receptor beta chains drawn from one sample of a study of TIL therapy for anti-PD-1-resistant metastatic lung cancer. Sequenced by immunoSEQ multiplex PCR; TCRdb stores in-frame clones only, minus some. This repertoire shows tens of thousands of clones, less than 85% found once; its top ten account for around 1.9%. The input for sequencing was blood, taken at baseline. The receptors were gathered from a person aged 25 to 85 with non-small cell lung cancer. CDR3s include the opening cysteine and the closing phenylalanine or tryptophan. D genes are given only for firm matches. Not all rows give a size; the values are once, few, many and, for expanded clones, a class.

size,J,D,V,DNA,CDR3
few,TRBJ2-2,TRBD1,TRBV7-3,TGTGCCAGCAGCCCGGCTGGACAGGGGGCTTATTCGAACACCGGGGAGCTGTTTTTT,CASSPAGQGAYSNTGELFF
.,TRBJ2-3,TRBD2,TRBV7-2,TGTGCCAGCAGTCGGTTCGGAACTAGCGGGAGACCTCCGGGAGATACGCAGTATTTT,CASSRFGTSGRPPGDTQYF
.,TRBJ2-7,TRBD2,TRBV7-9,TGTGCCAGCAGCTACGCGGGAGCCTACGAGCAGTACTTC,CASSYAGAYEQYF
.,TRBJ2-5,.,TRBV7-2,TGTGCCAGCAGCTTAGACAGGACAAAGACCCAGTACTTC,CASSLDRTKTQYF
.,TRBJ2-3,TRBD2,TRBV2,TGTGCCAGCAGTACCGGGGGGGGATTCGGACTTAGCACAGATACGCAGTATTTT,CASSTGGGFGLSTDTQYF
.,TRBJ2-2,.,TRBV9,TGTGCCAGCAGCGTAGAACCGGGAACCGGGGAGCTGTTTTTT,CASSVEPGTGELFF
few,TRBJ2-1,.,TRBV6-1,TGTGCCAGCAGTGGCCTGGGGGGCTCCTACAATGAGCAGTTCTTC,CASSGLGGSYNEQFF
.,TRBJ1-5,.,TRBV30,TGTGCCTGGAGGGGGGGGGAAAGCCAGCCCCAGCATTTT,CAWRGGESQPQHF
.,TRBJ1-2,TRBD1,TRBV5-1,TGCGCCAGCAGCTTGAGGGACAGCCGACTCCGAACCTATGGCTACACCTTC,CASSLRDSRLRTYGYTF
.,TRBJ2-3,.,TRBV25-1,TGTGCCAGCACGAACATAGGACGAAGCACAGATACGCAGTATTTT,CASTNIGRSTDTQYF
.,TRBJ2-1,TRBD1,TRBV7-2,TGTGCCAGCAGCTCGGGACAGGGGGGCTTTAGCCATGAGCAGTTCTTC,CASSSGQGGFSHEQFF
.,TRBJ2-3,TRBD1,TRBV19,TGTGCCAGTAGTGGCGGACAGGGGAAAGGAGATACGCAGTATTTT,CASSGGQGKGDTQYF
.,TRBJ1-1,.,TRBV7-9,TGTGCCAGCAGACGTGGACAGAGAGCCACTGAAGCTTTCTTT,CASRRGQRATEAFF
.,TRBJ1-6,.,TRBV11-2,TGTGCCAGCAGCCCCGGATATTCCATCTATAATTCACCCCTCCACTTT,CASSPGYSIYNSPLHF
.,TRBJ1-1,.,TRBV6-1,TGTGCCAGCAGTGCGAGACCCACTGAAGCTTTCTTT,CASSARPTEAFF
.,TRBJ2-1,.,TRBV11-3,TGTGCCAGCAGCCCAACCGGGACACTCTCCTACAATGAGCAGTTCTTC,CASSPTGTLSYNEQFF
.,TRBJ1-5,.,TRBV18,TGTGCCAGCTCACTCGGAACAGGGAACAATCAGCCCCAGCATTTT,CASSLGTGNNQPQHF
.,TRBJ1-2,.,TRBV28,TGTGCCAGCAGTGGATCGTATGGCTACACCTTC,CASSGSYGYTF
.,TRBJ2-6,TRBD1,TRBV5-1,TGCGCCAGCAGCCAGAGACAGGGCCCTGGGGCCAACGTCCTGACTTTC,CASSQRQGPGANVLTF
.,TRBJ2-3,.,TRBV28,TGTGCCAGCAGTTTTTACGGTGGGGATACGCAGTATTTT,CASSFYGGDTQYF
.,TRBJ2-1,.,TRBV9,TGTGCCAGCAGCCCCGTGGGGGTTTACAGGAATGAGCAGTTCTTC,CASSPVGVYRNEQFF
.,TRBJ2-1,.,TRBV5-4,TGTGCCAGCAGCTTGGGACAGGTATCCTACAATGAGCAGTTCTTC,CASSLGQVSYNEQFF